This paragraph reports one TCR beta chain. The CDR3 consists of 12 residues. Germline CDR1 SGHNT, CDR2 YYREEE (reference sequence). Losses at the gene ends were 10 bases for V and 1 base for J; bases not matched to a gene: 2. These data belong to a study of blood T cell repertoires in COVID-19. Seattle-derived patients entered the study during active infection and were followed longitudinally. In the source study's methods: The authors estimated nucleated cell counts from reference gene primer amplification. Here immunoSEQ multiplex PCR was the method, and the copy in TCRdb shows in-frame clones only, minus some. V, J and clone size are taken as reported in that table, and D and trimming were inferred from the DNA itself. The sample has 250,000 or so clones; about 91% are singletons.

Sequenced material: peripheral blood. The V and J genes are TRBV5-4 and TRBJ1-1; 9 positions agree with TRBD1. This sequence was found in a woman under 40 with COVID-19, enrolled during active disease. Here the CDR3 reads CAAGQGNTEAFF. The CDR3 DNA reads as TGTGCCGCGGGACAGGGGAACACTGAAGCTTTCTTT. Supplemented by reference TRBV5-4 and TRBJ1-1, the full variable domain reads ETGVTQSPTHLIKTRGQQVTLRCSSQSGHNTVSWYQQALGQGPQFIFQYYREEENGRGNFPPRFSGLQFPNYSSELNVNALELDDSALYLCAAGQGNTEAFFGQGTRLTVV.